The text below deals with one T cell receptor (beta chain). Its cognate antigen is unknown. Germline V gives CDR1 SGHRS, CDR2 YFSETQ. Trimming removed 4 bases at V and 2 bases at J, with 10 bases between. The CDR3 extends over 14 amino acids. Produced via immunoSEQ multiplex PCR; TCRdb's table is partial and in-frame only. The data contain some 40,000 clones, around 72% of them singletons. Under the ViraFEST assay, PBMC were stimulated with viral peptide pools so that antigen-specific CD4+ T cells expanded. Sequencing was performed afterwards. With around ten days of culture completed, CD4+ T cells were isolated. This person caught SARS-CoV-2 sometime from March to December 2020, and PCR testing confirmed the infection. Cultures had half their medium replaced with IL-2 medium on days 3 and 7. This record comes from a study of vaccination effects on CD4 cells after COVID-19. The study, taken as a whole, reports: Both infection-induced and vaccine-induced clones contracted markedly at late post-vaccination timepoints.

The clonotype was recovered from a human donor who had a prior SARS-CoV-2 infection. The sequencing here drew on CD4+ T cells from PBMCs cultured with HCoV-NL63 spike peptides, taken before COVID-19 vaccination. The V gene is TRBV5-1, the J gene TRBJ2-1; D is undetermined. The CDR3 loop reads CASSETPTYNEQFF. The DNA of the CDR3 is TGCGCCAGCAGCGAGACCCCGACCTACAATGAGCAGTTCTTC.